This passage covers 11 T cell receptor beta chains from one sample sequenced in a study of T-cell memory formation after mild COVID-19. TCRdb itself ran the 5' RACE reads through MiXCR, one entry per CDR3 protein. The table includes about 540,000 distinct CDR3 sequences, roughly 22% detected once. Input material: PBMCs or a T cell subset sorted from them (not recorded which). Receptors originate from an adult woman who had mild COVID-19 (a few samples of this study predate the infection). Cell type and time point are not known.

The chain employs TRBV6-5 and TRBJ2-7; 7 nucleotides agree with TRBD1. With V trimmed by 0 bases and J by 0 bases, 8 bases remained unmatched. Germline V lookup: CDR1 MNHEY, CDR2 SVGAGI. The CDR3 runs 17 residues. The CDR3 DNA reads as TGTGCCAGCAGTTACTCACACCCCGGGACAGCCTCCTACGAGCAGTACTTC. It is translated as CASSYSHPGTASYEQYF.

A few counts support this clonotype. The V gene is TRBV7-9, the J gene TRBJ2-7; no clear D. The V end lost 1 base, the J end lost 3 bases, and 16 bases lay between the germline ends. The CDR3 is 16 residues long. CDR1 and CDR2 (germline): SEHNR, FQNEAQ (reference sequence). The CDR3 sequence is CASSLVRASRYYEQYF. CDR3 sequence (DNA): TGTGCCAGCAGCTTAGTTCGTGCTTCACGATACTACGAGCAGTACTTC.

This clonotype turned up a few times. The V gene is TRBV4-2, the J gene TRBJ2-1; D not resolved. The CDR3 loop spans 16 amino acids. V lost 0 bases, J lost 0 bases, and 9 bases lay in between. Germline V gene lookup returns CDR1 LGHNA and CDR2 YNFKEQ. CDR3 sequence (DNA): TGTGCCAGCAGCCAAGATTTACGGGTCTCCTACAATGAGCAGTTCTTC. Protein sequence: CASSQDLRVSYNEQFF.

This clonotype was counted between two and nine times. V is TRBV4-2 and J is TRBJ2-2; no clear D. The CDR3 covers 16 residues. The germline V gene encodes CDR1 LGHNA and CDR2 YNFKEQ. Deletions cut 1 base from V and 8 bases from J, with 17 bases between. Here the CDR3 reads CASSQAPPLRSGELFF. CDR3 in DNA: TGTGCCAGCAGCCAAGCTCCTCCGCTTCGGTCTGGGGAGCTGTTTTTT.

This clonotype was counted ten times or more. This chain connects TRBV5-1 to TRBJ2-5; D not certain. V was shortened by 5 bases and J by 2 bases, with 13 bases between the two germline ends. The CDR3 consists of 14 residues. Germline V gene sequence: CDR1 SGHRS, CDR2 YFSETQ. CDR3 in DNA: TGCGCCAGCAGTACCCGTTCGGCACAAGAGACCCAGTACTTC. Its protein product is CASSTRSAQETQYF.

The sample holds a few counts of this clonotype. This chain links TRBV12-3 or TRBV12-4 with TRBJ2-1; 8 bases line up with TRBD1. V was clipped by 6 bases and J by 7 bases; unmatched bases: 8. The CDR3 covers 14 residues. The CDR3 here is CASSQSGGGNEQFF. The CDR3 coding sequence is TGTGCCAGCAGCCAATCAGGGGGCGGGAATGAGCAGTTCTTC.

This clonotype was counted only a few times. The J gene is TRBJ2-1, the V gene TRBV5-1; TRBD2 aligns across 15 bases. Germline values: CDR1 SGHRS, CDR2 YFSETQ. The junction had 10 bases not matched to a gene; V was cut back by 9 bases and J by 9 bases. The CDR3 sequence is 15 residues long. In DNA, the CDR3 is TGCGCCACCTCGGGACTAGCGGGAGGACCCGGTGAGCAGTTCTTC. Translating gives CATSGLAGGPGEQFF. Drawing the rest from reference TRBV5-1 and TRBJ2-1, the complete variable domain is KAGVTQTPRYLIKTRGQQVTLSCSPISGHRSVSWYQQTPGQGLQFLFEYFSETQRNKGNFPGRFSGRQFSNSRSEMNVSTLELGDSALYLCATSGLAGGPGEQFFGPGTRLTVL.

J is TRBJ1-3 and V is TRBV5-4; D remains unclear. The CDR3 runs 14 residues. Germline CDR1 SGHNT, CDR2 YYREEE (reference sequence). Trimming stripped 5 bases from V and 4 bases from J, with 13 bases between. The CDR3 sequence: CASRSTPTGNTIYF. The CDR3 region has the DNA TGTGCCAGCAGGTCGACTCCAACGGGAAACACCATATATTTT. The variable domain in full, completed from reference TRBV5-4 and TRBJ1-3, reads ETGVTQSPTHLIKTRGQQVTLRCSSQSGHNTVSWYQQALGQGPQFIFQYYREEENGRGNFPPRFSGLQFPNYSSELNVNALELDDSALYLCASRSTPTGNTIYFGEGSWLTVV.

This clonotype was counted between two and nine times. The rearrangement joins TRBV6-5 to TRBJ1-1; possibly TRBD1 for D (5 bases). The germline V gene has CDR1 MNHEY and CDR2 SVGAGI. Deletions cut 6 bases from V and 1 base from J, with 9 bases between. CDR3 size: 13 residues. CDR3: CASRNTGNTEAFF. CDR3 nucleotides: TGTGCCAGCAGGAATACAGGGAACACTGAAGCTTTCTTT.

This chain joins TRBV19 and TRBJ1-2; weak D call: TRBD1 (5 bases). Per the germline V gene, CDR1 is LNHDA and CDR2 is SQIVND (reference sequence). The CDR3 runs 15 residues. V was pared by 3 bases and J by 6 bases, with 17 bases between. The CDR3 loop is CASSMGTASRDGYTF. The CDR3 DNA follows: TGTGCCAGTAGTATGGGGACGGCCTCGCGGGATGGCTACACCTTC.

In its sample, this clonotype was seen a few times. The gene calls are TRBV3-1 and TRBJ2-1; TRBD2 aligns across 15 bases. V gave up 3 bases and J gave up 4 bases; unmatched junction bases: 7. Germline lookup yields CDR1 LGHDT and CDR2 YNNKEL (reference sequence). The CDR3 is 18 amino acids. The CDR3 loop is CASSHRRTSGGGYNEQFF. DNA of the CDR3: TGTGCCAGCAGCCACCGCCGGACTAGCGGGGGGGGATACAATGAGCAGTTCTTC.